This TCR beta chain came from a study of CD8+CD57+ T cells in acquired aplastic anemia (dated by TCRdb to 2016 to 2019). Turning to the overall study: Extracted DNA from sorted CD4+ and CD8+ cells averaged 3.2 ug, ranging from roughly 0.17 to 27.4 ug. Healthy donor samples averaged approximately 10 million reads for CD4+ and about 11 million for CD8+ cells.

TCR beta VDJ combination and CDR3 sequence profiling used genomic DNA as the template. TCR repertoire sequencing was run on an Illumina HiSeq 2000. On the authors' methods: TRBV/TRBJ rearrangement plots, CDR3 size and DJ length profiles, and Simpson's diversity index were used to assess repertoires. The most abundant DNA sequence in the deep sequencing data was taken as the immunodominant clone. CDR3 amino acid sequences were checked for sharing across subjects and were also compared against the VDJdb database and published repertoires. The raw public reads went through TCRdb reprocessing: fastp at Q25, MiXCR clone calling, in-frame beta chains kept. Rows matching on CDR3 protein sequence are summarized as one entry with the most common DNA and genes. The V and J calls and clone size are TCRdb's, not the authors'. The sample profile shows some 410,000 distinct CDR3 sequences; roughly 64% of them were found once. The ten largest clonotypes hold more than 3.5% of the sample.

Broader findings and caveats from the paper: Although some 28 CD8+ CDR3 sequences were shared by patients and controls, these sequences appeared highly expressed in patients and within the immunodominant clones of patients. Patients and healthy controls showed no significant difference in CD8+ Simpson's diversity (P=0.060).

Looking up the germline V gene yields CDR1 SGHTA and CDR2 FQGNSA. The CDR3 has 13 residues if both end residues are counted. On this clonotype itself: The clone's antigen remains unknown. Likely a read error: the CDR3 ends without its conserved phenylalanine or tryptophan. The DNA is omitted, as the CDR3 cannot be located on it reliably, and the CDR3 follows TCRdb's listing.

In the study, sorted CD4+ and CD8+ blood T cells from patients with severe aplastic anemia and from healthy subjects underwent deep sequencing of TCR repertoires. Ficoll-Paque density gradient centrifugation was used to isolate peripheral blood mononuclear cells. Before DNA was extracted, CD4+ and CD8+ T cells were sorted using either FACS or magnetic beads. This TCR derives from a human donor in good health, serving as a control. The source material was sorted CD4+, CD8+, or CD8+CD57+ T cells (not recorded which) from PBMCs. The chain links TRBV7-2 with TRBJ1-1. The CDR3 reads CASSFSLNTEALL.